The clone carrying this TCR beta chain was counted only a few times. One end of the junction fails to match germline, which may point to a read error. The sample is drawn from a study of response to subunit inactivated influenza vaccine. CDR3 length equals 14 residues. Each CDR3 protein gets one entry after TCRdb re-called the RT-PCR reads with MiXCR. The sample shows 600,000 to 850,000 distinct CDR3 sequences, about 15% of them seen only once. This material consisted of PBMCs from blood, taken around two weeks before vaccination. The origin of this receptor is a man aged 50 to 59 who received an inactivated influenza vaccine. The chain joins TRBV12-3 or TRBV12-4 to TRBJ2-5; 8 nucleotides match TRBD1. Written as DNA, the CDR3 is TGTGCCAGCAGTTCGACAGGGGTCCAAGAGAGCCAGTACTTC. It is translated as CASSSTGVQESQYF.